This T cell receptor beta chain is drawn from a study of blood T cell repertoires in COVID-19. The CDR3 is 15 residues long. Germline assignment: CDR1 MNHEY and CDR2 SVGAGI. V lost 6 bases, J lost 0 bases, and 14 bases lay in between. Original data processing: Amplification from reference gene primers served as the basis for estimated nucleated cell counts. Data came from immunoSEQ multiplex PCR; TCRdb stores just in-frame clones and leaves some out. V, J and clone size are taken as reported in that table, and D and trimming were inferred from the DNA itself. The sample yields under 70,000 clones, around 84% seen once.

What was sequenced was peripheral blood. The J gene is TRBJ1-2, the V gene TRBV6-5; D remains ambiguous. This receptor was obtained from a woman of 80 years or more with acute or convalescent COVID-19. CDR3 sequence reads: CASRAWAQTNYGYTF. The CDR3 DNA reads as TGTGCCAGCAGAGCCTGGGCACAGACTAACTATGGCTACACCTTC.